The clone carrying this T cell receptor (beta chain) showed up many times. No antigen is known for it. This entry belongs to a study of T cells in Graves' hyperthyroidism and ophthalmopathy. TCR beta CDR3 sequences were amplified from RNA transcripts. The TCR CDR3 first-round RT-PCR relied on the HTBI primer set. TCRdb itself ran the multiplex PCR reads through MiXCR, one entry per CDR3 protein. The sample carries about half a million distinct CDR3 sequences, around 20% recorded once. Patients counted as stable if ophthalmopathy did not develop within 18 months. Using less than 12 ml of fresh peripheral blood, PBMCs were prepared. Study findings and constraints: Most thyroid-expanded clonotypes above 0.001 were also found in blood. Ophthalmopathy was predicted by the model a median of approximately 6.6 months ahead of onset.

V dropped 3 bases and J dropped 5 bases, with 10 bases sitting between them. The CDR3 consists of 13 residues. Germline CDR1 is ENHRY and CDR2 is SYGVKD. Sequencing was performed on blood. This sequence joins TRBV10-3 and TRBJ2-5; weak D call: TRBD2 (5 bases). The receptor was derived from a man aged 18 to 30 with Graves' hyperthyroidism. CDR3 DNA: TGTGCCATCAGTGAACTAGTGAGGGAGACCCAGTACTTC. Amino acid sequence: CAISELVRETQYF.